The 9 T cell receptor beta chains reported below all come from one sample, sequenced in a study of blood T cell repertoires in COVID-19. Profiled with immunoSEQ multiplex PCR; TCRdb holds only in-frame clones, not every one. Among nearly 50,000 clones listed, more than 75% were seen once. Sequenced sample: peripheral blood. These TCRs come from a woman aged 55-70 years with acute or convalescent COVID-19.

The DNA for the CDR3 is TGCGCCAGCACGCTAGCGGGGAGCACAGATACGCAGTATTTT. Encoded protein: CASTLAGSTDTQYF. The rearrangement joins TRBV10-1 to TRBJ2-3; TRBD2 aligns across 9 bases. J lost 0 bases, V lost 7 bases, and 2 bases had no gene match. Germline lookup yields CDR1 WNHNN and CDR2 SYGVQD (reference sequence). This CDR3 has 14 residues.

This clone has a single count. This chain joins TRBV19 and TRBJ2-2; 8 positions agree with TRBD2. After removal of 6 bases from V and 4 bases from J, the junction contained 10 bases not matched to a gene. The CDR3 is 16 amino acids. In germline, CDR1 is LNHDA, CDR2 SQIVND (reference sequence). The CDR3 region is CASRHGQREFTGELFF. The CDR3 nucleotides read TGTGCCAGTAGGCACGGCCAGCGGGAGTTCACCGGGGAGCTGTTTTTT.

V gene TRBV12-5 combines with J gene TRBJ2-7; TRBD1 aligns across 10 bases. Trimming cost V 5 bases and J 7 bases; bases outside gene matches: 5. CDR3 length equals 13 residues. CDR1 is LGHNT, CDR2 FRNRAP, per germline. The CDR3 DNA sequence: TGTGCTAGTGGTCCCGGGACAGGGGAAGAGCAGTACTTC. Translated, it gives CASGPGTGEEQYF.

The V and J genes are TRBV5-1 and TRBJ1-1, with 7 nucleotides matching TRBD1. Per the germline V gene, CDR1 is SGHRS and CDR2 is YFSETQ. V lost 4 bases to trimming and J lost 4 bases; unmatched junction nucleotides: 13. The CDR3 extends over 16 amino acids. The CDR3 nucleotides are TGCGCCAGCAGCAAAAGACAGGGATCATCGTTCACTGAAGCTTTCTTT. The encoded protein is CASSKRQGSSFTEAFF. The full variable domain, completed using reference TRBV5-1 and TRBJ1-1, is KAGVTQTPRYLIKTRGQQVTLSCSPISGHRSVSWYQQTPGQGLQFLFEYFSETQRNKGNFPGRFSGRQFSNSRSEMNVSTLELGDSALYLCASSKRQGSSFTEAFFGQGTRLTVV.

The chain links TRBV11-2 to TRBJ2-2; 7 bases agree with TRBD1. Looked up from germline, CDR1 is SGHAT and CDR2 is FQNNGV. J lost 5 bases, V lost 5 bases, and 11 bases had no gene match. This CDR3 has 16 amino acids. CDR3 DNA: TGTGCCAGCAGCCGCCGACAGGGTAGGGAAACCGGGGAGCTGTTTTTT. Protein sequence: CASSRRQGRETGELFF. The whole variable domain, remainder taken from reference TRBV11-2 and TRBJ2-2, is EAGVAQSPRYKIIEKRQSVAFWCNPISGHATLYWYQQILGQGPKLLIQFQNNGVVDDSQLPKDRFSAERLKGVDSTLKIQPAKLEDSAVYLCASSRRQGRETGELFFGEGSRLTVL.

The V gene is TRBV7-3, the J gene TRBJ2-5; 7 bases are shared with TRBD2. Germline CDR1 is SGHTA and CDR2 is FQGTGA. The CDR3 is 15 residues long. V was clipped by 0 bases and J by 2 bases; unmatched bases: 3. The CDR3 DNA reads as TGTGCCAGCAGCTTAACGGCTAGCGGACAAGAGACCCAGTACTTC. This gives the protein CASSLTASGQETQYF.

V is TRBV11-3 and J is TRBJ2-1; weak D call: TRBD2 (6 bases). The germline V gene encodes CDR1 SGHNT and CDR2 YENEEA. Trimming removed 5 bases at V and 7 bases at J, with 15 bases between. The CDR3 has 14 residues. The CDR3 DNA reads TGTGCCAGCAGCCAGACGACTAGATCAAATGAGCAGTTCTTC. It is translated as CASSQTTRSNEQFF.

The rearrangement links TRBV11-3 to TRBJ2-3; 8 bases map to TRBD1. Germline CDR1 reads SGHNT; CDR2 reads YENEEA. This CDR3 region has 15 residues. Germline trimming cut 5 bases from V and 0 bases from J; bases unmatched to any gene: 4. CDR3 bases: TGTGCCAGCAGCCCAGGGGGCGGAAGCACAGATACGCAGTATTTT. Translated, it gives CASSPGGGSTDTQYF.

V is TRBV4-2 and J is TRBJ1-3; possible D gene TRBD1, 5 bases. The V end was cut by 2 bases, the J end by 3 bases, with 11 bases between. CDR3 size: 15 residues. Germline assignment: CDR1 LGHNA and CDR2 YNFKEQ. This CDR3 is CASSQLLQGGNTIYF. The CDR3, as DNA: TGTGCCAGCAGCCAACTTCTGCAGGGTGGAAACACCATATATTTT.